The 27 T cell receptor beta chains below all came from one sample that was sequenced in a study of cytomegalovirus exposure and HLA in healthy donors. In the PCR, 60 Vbeta and 13 Jbeta primers were used. Sequencing was performed with immunoSEQ multiplex PCR; in TCRdb, only in-frame clones are kept and a portion is missing. The repertoire holds over 90,000 clones, 73% seen once, with roughly 3.6% in the top ten. The sample comprised PBMCs. The receptor source for this set is a middle-aged man in good health and CMV-seronegative.

This clone has only one observation. V is TRBV2 and J is TRBJ2-5; no definite D call. The CDR3 spans 13 residues. The V end lost 9 bases, the J end lost 5 bases, and 16 bases lay between the germline ends. Per germline, CDR1 SNHLY and CDR2 FYNNEI. The CDR3 spells CASSPQADETQYF. The CDR3 DNA reads as TGTGCCAGTTCTCCCCAGGCAGATGAGACCCAGTACTTC.

This sequence joins TRBV6-5 and TRBJ2-5; the D gene is possibly TRBD2 (6 bases). Germline V lookup: CDR1 MNHEY, CDR2 SVGAGI. CDR3 length equals 13 residues. Trimming shortened V by 6 bases and J by 5 bases, and 13 bases separated the two germline ends. The CDR3: CASRGRRVETQYF. Written as DNA, the CDR3 is TGTGCCAGCAGGGGGAGGCGTGTTGAGACCCAGTACTTC.

The rearrangement joins TRBV13 to TRBJ2-3, with 7 bases lining up with TRBD2. V dropped 2 bases and J dropped 4; count of bases not matched to a gene: 6. This CDR3 spans 15 amino acids. CDR1 and CDR2 (germline): PRHDT, FYEKMQ (reference sequence). CDR3 DNA sequence: TGTGCCAGCAGCTTATACGGGGGAGGGGCAGATACGCAGTATTTT. Translation: CASSLYGGGADTQYF.

A note on this clone: One end of the junction is discordant with germline, which a read error may explain. This chain links TRBV5-1 with TRBJ1-1; D is unclear. There are 14 residues in the CDR3. Germline CDR1 and CDR2: SGHRS and YFSETQ. The CDR3, as DNA: TGCGCCAGCAGGTTGGAGCCTCAGAACACTGAAGCTTTCTTT. Its protein is CASRLEPQNTEAFF.

The chain is built from TRBV14 and TRBJ1-1; D gene uncertain. The CDR3 sequence is 15 residues long. Between the trimmed V and J ends, which lost 0 bases and 1 base, there was a span of 9 bases. In germline, CDR1 is SGHDN, CDR2 FVKESK. As DNA, the CDR3 is TGTGCCAGCAGCCAAGATGAGTTTTGGAACACTGAAGCTTTCTTT. Protein product: CASSQDEFWNTEAFF.

The CDR3 spells CASSLMEAWVLEAFF. In DNA form, the CDR3 reads TGTGCCAGCAGTTTAATGGAAGCGTGGGTCCTTGAAGCTTTCTTT. This chain connects TRBV27 to TRBJ1-1; no clear D. This CDR3 contains 15 residues. Looked up from germline, CDR1 is MNHEY and CDR2 is SMNVEV (reference sequence). With 2 bases removed from V and 7 bases from J, the gap between germline ends came to 17 bases.

J is TRBJ2-3 and V is TRBV30, with a possible D match to TRBD2 (6 bases). Trimming removed 1 base at V and 3 bases at J, with 11 bases between. The CDR3 totals 14 residues. Germline V gene lookup returns CDR1 GTSNPN and CDR2 SVGIG (reference sequence). The CDR3 DNA reads TGTGCCTGGAGTGGGGCGGGGTCGACAGATACGCAGTATTTT. Translated, it gives CAWSGAGSTDTQYF.

The rearrangement uses TRBV7-8 and TRBJ1-1; D is unresolved. The V gene's germline CDR1 is SGHVS and CDR2 FQNEAQ. The length of the CDR3 is 12 residues. The V gene lost 2 bases and the J gene lost 5 bases, with 6 bases spanning the gap. The CDR3 protein is CASSLSGTEAFF. CDR3 sequence (DNA): TGTGCCAGCAGCTTAAGCGGAACTGAAGCTTTCTTT.

The V gene is TRBV5-1, the J gene TRBJ1-1; D unclear. The CDR3 is 12 residues long. The V gene lost 4 bases and the J gene lost 1 base, with 5 bases spanning the gap. Germline CDR1 reads SGHRS; CDR2 reads YFSETQ. CDR3 DNA sequence: TGCGCCAGCAGCCTAACGAACACTGAAGCTTTCTTT. Its protein product is CASSLTNTEAFF. The full variable domain, in which reference TRBV5-1 and TRBJ1-1 provide the parts outside the CDR3, is KAGVTQTPRYLIKTRGQQVTLSCSPISGHRSVSWYQQTPGQGLQFLFEYFSETQRNKGNFPGRFSGRQFSNSRSEMNVSTLELGDSALYLCASSLTNTEAFFGQGTRLTVV.

This rearrangement joins TRBV2 to TRBJ2-1; TRBD2 matches at 15 bases. Germline V lookup: CDR1 SNHLY, CDR2 FYNNEI. The CDR3 sequence is 16 residues long. J lost 9 bases, V lost 5 bases, and 8 bases had no gene match. The CDR3: CASSRGLAGGIIEQFF. CDR3 DNA: TGTGCCAGCAGTCGCGGACTAGCGGGGGGGATTATTGAGCAGTTCTTC.

The chain joins TRBV10-3 to TRBJ2-7; TRBD2 aligns across 8 bases. Per germline, CDR1 ENHRY and CDR2 SYGVKD. Trimming took 6 bases from V and 0 from J; bases not matched to a gene: 7. There are 15 residues in the CDR3. The CDR3 is CAIRGSGAYSYEQYF. The CDR3 coding sequence is TGTGCCATCAGGGGTAGCGGGGCCTACTCCTACGAGCAGTACTTC.

The CDR3 is CASRVRADTQYF. The CDR3 bases are TGTGCCAGCAGGGTTCGCGCAGATACGCAGTATTTT. This rearrangement joins TRBV27 to TRBJ2-3; D gene unclear. With 6 bases removed from V and 4 bases from J, the gap between germline ends came to 8 bases. The CDR3 runs to 12 residues. Germline CDR1 is MNHEY and CDR2 is SMNVEV (reference sequence).

This clone is a singleton in its sample. The chain links TRBV7-8 to TRBJ1-5; D might be TRBD1 (6 bases). CDR3 size: 17 residues. The ends were cut back, 0 bases at V and 4 bases at J, with 16 bases in the middle. In germline, CDR1 is SGHVS, CDR2 FQNEAQ. The CDR3 DNA sequence: TGTGCCAGCAGCTTAGCGCTGGGGTTGCAGGGGAATCAGCCCCAGCATTTT. Amino acid sequence: CASSLALGLQGNQPQHF.

V usage is TRBV28 and J usage is TRBJ2-3; D possibly corresponds to TRBD1 (6 bases). Trimming pared 2 bases from V and 1 base from J, leaving 13 bases between. Germline V gene lookup returns CDR1 MDHEN and CDR2 SYDVKM. This CDR3 has 16 amino acids. The DNA of the CDR3 is TGTGCCAGCAGTTTACCTACAGGGTGGGGCACAGATACGCAGTATTTT. Its protein product is CASSLPTGWGTDTQYF.

This clone is a singleton in its sample. This chain connects TRBV4-1 to TRBJ2-3, with D perhaps matching TRBD2 (5 bases). Trimming took off 1 base at V and 1 base at J, with 12 bases between the two ends. Germline V lookup: CDR1 MGHRA, CDR2 YSYEKL. The CDR3 spans 16 residues. The CDR3 sequence: CASSQVSRTRTDTQYF. Written as DNA, the CDR3 is TGCGCCAGCAGCCAAGTTTCTAGGACTCGCACAGATACGCAGTATTTT.

The chain employs TRBV5-1 and TRBJ2-7; 9 nucleotides align to TRBD1. This CDR3 region has 17 residues. Trimming at V came to 0 bases and at J to 1 base, leaving 8 bases not matched to a gene. Germline CDR1 and CDR2: SGHRS and YFSETQ. CDR3 residues: CASSLEPRQGDSYEQYF. Here the CDR3 DNA reads TGCGCCAGCAGCTTGGAGCCTCGACAGGGGGATTCCTACGAGCAGTACTTC.

The V call is TRBV2, the J call TRBJ2-1; possible D gene TRBD1, 6 bases. The CDR3 is made up of 14 amino acids. Per the germline V gene, CDR1 is SNHLY and CDR2 is FYNNEI. Trimming took off 6 bases at V and 3 bases at J, with 12 bases between the two ends. The DNA for the CDR3 is TGTGCCAGCAGGAGGACAGTCCTCTACAATGAGCAGTTCTTC. Its translation: CASRRTVLYNEQFF.

This clone was detected once. The V and J genes are TRBV18 and TRBJ2-1, with 7 bases aligning to TRBD1. The germline gives CDR1 KGHSH, CDR2 LQKENI. The CDR3 has 15 residues. The J segment lost 0 bases and the V segment lost 6 bases, leaving 5 bases of the junction unmatched. CDR3 protein: CASSTGFGSYNEQFF. The CDR3 DNA reads TGTGCCAGCTCGACAGGGTTCGGCTCCTACAATGAGCAGTTCTTC.

In this sample, this clone turned up once. The chain combines TRBV9 with TRBJ2-7, with 7 bases fitting TRBD1. Germline trimming cut 3 bases from V and 5 bases from J; bases unmatched to any gene: 2. Looked up from germline, CDR1 is SGDLS and CDR2 is YYNGEE. CDR3 length equals 12 residues. The CDR3 DNA is TGTGCCAGCAGCGCGACAGGGAACGAGCAGTACTTC. Translating it yields CASSATGNEQYF.

This chain joins TRBV4-3 and TRBJ2-5, with D perhaps matching TRBD2 (6 bases). This CDR3 is 15 amino acids long. Germline-derived CDR1 and CDR2 are LGHNA and YSLEER. Between the trimmed V and J ends, which lost 1 base and 5 bases, there was a span of 14 bases. The CDR3 nucleotides are TGCGCCAGCAGCCAAGCTAGCGCCCCGGGGGAGACCCAGTACTTC. Translation gives CASSQASAPGETQYF.

This clone showed up just a few times. This chain links TRBV29-1 with TRBJ1-1; no firm D call. This CDR3 contains 13 residues. Trimming took off 3 bases at V and 4 bases at J, with 12 bases between the two ends. Germline V lookup: CDR1 SQVTM, CDR2 ANQGSEA. CDR3 DNA: TGCAGCGTTGATCCGAACGAGGGCACTGAAGCTTTCTTT. Its translation is CSVDPNEGTEAFF.

The chain joins TRBV9 to TRBJ2-3; D uncertain. Per the germline V gene, CDR1 is SGDLS and CDR2 is YYNGEE. This CDR3 contains 14 residues. V lost 4 bases, J lost 6 bases, and 15 bases lay in between. CDR3 coding DNA: TGTGCCAGCAGCCCCACAGCCCACCCGGATACGCAGTATTTT. Protein sequence: CASSPTAHPDTQYF.

This clone has just one count. The chain joins TRBV18 to TRBJ2-1; 7 nucleotides line up with TRBD1. V shed 8 bases, J shed 0 bases, and the junction held 10 bases outside the gene matches. The CDR3 runs 16 residues. Germline CDR1 reads KGHSH; CDR2 reads LQKENI. The CDR3 is CASSRRQGDSYNEQFF. CDR3 nucleotides: TGTGCCAGCAGCAGACGGCAGGGGGACTCCTACAATGAGCAGTTCTTC.

The chain uses TRBV7-9 and TRBJ2-5; D might be TRBD1 (6 bases). This CDR3 is built from 11 residues. Germline CDR1 and CDR2: SEHNR and FQNEAQ (reference sequence). V was pared by 4 bases and J by 14 bases, with 14 bases between. The CDR3 coding sequence is TGTGCCAGCAGCTGGACCGGGACATTATACTTC. Protein sequence: CASSWTGTLYF.

The genes are TRBV27 and TRBJ1-5; maybe TRBD1 (6 bases). Germline lookup yields CDR1 MNHEY and CDR2 SMNVEV (reference sequence). V was clipped by 2 bases and J by 3 bases, with 14 bases between them. There are 16 residues in the CDR3. The CDR3 here is CASSLGVGAANQPQHF. The CDR3 DNA reads as TGTGCCAGCAGTTTAGGTGTGGGGGCGGCCAATCAGCCCCAGCATTTT.

The chain couples TRBV18 to TRBJ2-6; D is unclear. Trimming took 3 bases from V and 0 from J, leaving 9 bases between them. The CDR3 runs 16 residues. CDR1 and CDR2 from the germline V gene are KGHSH and LQKENI. The chain's CDR3 is CASSPPLGSGANVLTF. DNA of the CDR3: TGTGCCAGCTCACCCCCACTTGGCTCTGGGGCCAACGTCCTGACTTTC. The whole variable domain, remainder taken from reference TRBV18 and TRBJ2-6, is NAGVMQNPRHLVRRRGQEARLRCSPMKGHSHVYWYRQLPEEGLKFMVYLQKENIIDESGMPKERFSAEFPKEGPSILRIQQVVRGDSAAYFCASSPPLGSGANVLTFGAGSRLTVL.

This clone has just a few counts. Other DNA sequences in the sample encode the same CDR3. The chain carries TRBV18 and TRBJ2-5; no firm D call. CDR1 is KGHSH, CDR2 LQKENI, per germline. The CDR3 spans 13 residues. The V and J ends lost 3 bases and 1 base respectively, with 6 bases between them. CDR3 sequence: CASSPGLQETQYF. The CDR3 DNA follows: TGTGCCAGCTCACCTGGGCTCCAAGAGACCCAGTACTTC.